The rows below give T cell receptor beta chains drawn from one sample of a study of blood T cells in healthy people across ages. TCRdb independently ran MiXCR on the 5' RACE reads; one entry per CDR3 protein. The repertoire holds 600,000 to 1,000,000 distinct CDR3 sequences, with about three fifths as singletons. Specimen: blood. These receptors originate from a man under 40 in good health. The CDR3 runs from the conserved cysteine through the conserved F or W. The order of the fields is V gene, clone size, CDR3 protein. Size tells how often a clone was seen (once, few, many) or the class of an expanded clone, and some rows leave it out.

TRBV29-1 NA CSGDSSRTDTQYF
TRBV4-1 NA CASSQATSGEQFF
TRBV5-1 many CASSLTSGVYNEQFF
TRBV5-1 NA CASSLTATTSTDTQYF
TRBV29-1 once CSWDRGADTQYF
TRBV20-1 NA CSAREYSGRVSDTQYF
TRBV29-1 many CSTSQAAGELFF
TRBV9 few CASSDGTYNEQFF
TRBV20-1 NA CSARSKGTHYEQYF
TRBV11-2 NA CASSNSGGYEQYF
TRBV5-1 NA CASSSLPSGTSEYEQYF
TRBV12-3/TRBV12-4 NA CASSLRQARGNEKLFF
TRBV7-2 NA CASSLFRTGQGTQYF